Described below is a single TCR beta chain sequence and its context. Its antigen is undetermined. With 5 bases removed from V and 5 bases from J, the gap between germline ends came to 9 bases. This CDR3 contains 11 residues. Germline V gives CDR1 DFQATT, CDR2 SNEGSKA (reference sequence). Treatment reported: approximately 11-day PBMC culture with coronavirus spike peptide pools or control peptides (ViraFEST assay). These data originate in a study of vaccination and CD4 T cells after COVID-19. Sequenced with the Oncomine TCR Beta short-read assay was DNA taken from cultured CD4+ T cells. A single record per CDR3 protein comes from TCRdb applying MiXCR to the PCR reads. The sample contains fewer than 20,000 distinct CDR3 sequences, around 73% of which appear only once.

The specimen was CD4+ T cells from blood, cultured in vitro. This TCR came from a human donor who had recovered from COVID-19. J is TRBJ1-2 and V is TRBV20-1; D gene unclear. CDR3 amino acids: CSAPLGYGYTF. The CDR3 DNA reads TGCAGTGCTCCCCTGGGGTATGGCTACACCTTC.